This T cell receptor beta chain was captured in a study of cytomegalovirus exposure and HLA in healthy donors. PCR employed 60 Vbeta and 13 Jbeta primers. The method was immunoSEQ multiplex PCR; TCRdb's version includes in-frame clones alone and lacks a portion of them. The sample lists some 100,000 clones, around 83% occurring once. The ends were cut back, 2 bases at V and 1 base at J, with 9 bases in the middle. The germline gives CDR1 KGHSH, CDR2 LQKENI. CDR3 length equals 14 residues. This clone was found once. V gene TRBV18 combines with J gene TRBJ2-7; D possibly corresponds to TRBD2 (6 bases). The TCR was taken from a woman between 18 and 29 years old in good health and CMV-seronegative. The sequenced sample was PBMCs. CDR3 loop: CASSPTAGSYEQYF. The CDR3 DNA is TGTGCCAGCTCACCAACGGCGGGGTCCTACGAGCAGTACTTC.